The present TCR beta chain was sequenced within a study of blood T cells in healthy people across ages. The authors ran a second PCR of about 6 to 11 cycles using a sample-barcoded 5' primer and a J-beta primer mix. One entry per CDR3 protein results from TCRdb running MiXCR on the 5' RACE reads. Counted here are some 1 million distinct CDR3 sequences, 35% to 55% occurring once; the ten biggest clones make up over 15%. This clonotype came up once. Its antigen is unknown. Germline loops: CDR1 SEHNR, CDR2 FQNEAQ (reference sequence). The V and J ends lost 1 base and 6 bases respectively, with 13 bases between them. CDR3 length: 15 amino acids. Findings and caveats of the study: Strong correlation was found linking TCR beta diversity to naive T cell percentage.

Sequences were obtained from blood. The chain is built from TRBV7-9 and TRBJ2-1; D gene unclear. The source of this sequence is a woman aged 55 to 70 in good health. CDR3 coding DNA: TGTGCCAGCAGCTTAGTCGGCTTAATGGGCAATGAGCAGTTCTTC. Translated: CASSLVGLMGNEQFF.